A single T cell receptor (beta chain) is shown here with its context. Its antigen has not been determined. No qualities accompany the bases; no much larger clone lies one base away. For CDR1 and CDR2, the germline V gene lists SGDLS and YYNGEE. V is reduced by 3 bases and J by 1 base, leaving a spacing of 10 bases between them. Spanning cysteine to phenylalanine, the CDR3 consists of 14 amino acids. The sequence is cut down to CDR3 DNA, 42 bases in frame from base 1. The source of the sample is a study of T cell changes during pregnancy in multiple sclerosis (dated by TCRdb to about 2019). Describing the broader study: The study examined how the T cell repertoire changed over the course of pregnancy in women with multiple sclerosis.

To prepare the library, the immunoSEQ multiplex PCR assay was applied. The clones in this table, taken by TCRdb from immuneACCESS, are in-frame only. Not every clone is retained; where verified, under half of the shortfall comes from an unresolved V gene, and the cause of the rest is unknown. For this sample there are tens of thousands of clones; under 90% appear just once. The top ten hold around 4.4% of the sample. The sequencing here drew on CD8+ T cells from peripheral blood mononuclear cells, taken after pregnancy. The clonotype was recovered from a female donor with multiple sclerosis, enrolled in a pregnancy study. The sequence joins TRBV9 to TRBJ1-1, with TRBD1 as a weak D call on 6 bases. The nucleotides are TGTGCCAGCAGCGCTCAGGGGACGAACACTGAAGCTTTCTTT. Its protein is CASSAQGTNTEAFF.